Below, 20 T cell receptor beta chains from the same sample are listed, as sequenced in a study of shared clonotypes between healthy human individuals. The data were produced by immunoSEQ multiplex PCR, yet TCRdb's version contains in-frame clones alone and is incomplete. Among roughly 2,300,000 clones listed, roughly 90% were seen once. The specimen was naive CD4+ T cells from PBMCs. The subset here: CD45RA+ positively selected. Every receptor here comes from a man between 18 and 35 years old in good health. Some clones in this sample may be carry-over from other donors' samples.

The J gene is TRBJ2-1, the V gene TRBV28; D unresolved. With 6 bases removed from V and 0 bases from J, the gap between germline ends came to 12 bases. The germline gives CDR1 MDHEN, CDR2 SYDVKM. The CDR3 extends over 15 amino acids. This CDR3 reads CASSVPRGSYNEQFF. Here the CDR3 DNA reads TGTGCCAGCAGCGTCCCTCGCGGCTCCTACAATGAGCAGTTCTTC.

The chain links TRBV28 to TRBJ1-1; a weak D match, TRBD1 (6 bases). Trimming took off 8 bases at V and 4 bases at J, with 17 bases between the two ends. The germline CDR1 and CDR2 sequences are MDHEN and SYDVKM. This CDR3 has 14 residues. The chain's CDR3 is CASRARGGLTEAFF. Here the CDR3 DNA reads TGTGCCAGCCGGGCCCGCGGGGGGCTCACTGAAGCTTTCTTT.

This rearrangement joins TRBV5-1 to TRBJ2-1; 7 bases are shared with TRBD2. The V gene end was trimmed by 3 bases and the J gene end by 9 bases; junction bases not matched to a gene: 12. The CDR3 length is 15 residues. Germline V CDR1 and CDR2: SGHRS, YFSETQ. This CDR3 reads CASSSLRGSRREQFF. CDR3 in DNA: TGCGCCAGCAGCTCCCTTCGCGGGAGCAGACGTGAGCAGTTCTTC.

The chain links TRBV27 to TRBJ2-3; tentatively, D is TRBD1 or TRBD2 (5 bases each). Germline V gene lookup returns CDR1 MNHEY and CDR2 SMNVEV (reference sequence). The germline V and J ends were trimmed by 3 bases and 10 bases, with 17 bases remaining between them. The CDR3 sequence is 14 residues long. In nucleotides, the CDR3 is TGTGCCAGCAGTTTGTCCCGGGGACGGCTAGCGCAGTATTTT. Amino acid sequence: CASSLSRGRLAQYF.

This sequence joins TRBV25-1 and TRBJ1-2; tentatively, D is TRBD1 (6 bases). This CDR3 has 15 amino acids. Germline values: CDR1 MGHDK, CDR2 SYGVNS. V lost 4 bases and J 3 bases, leaving 15 bases between the germline ends. The CDR3 DNA reads TGTGCCAGCAGTGCCACAGGGAGTTACTACTATGGCTACACCTTC. Protein product: CASSATGSYYYGYTF.

This chain connects TRBV18 to TRBJ2-7; D perhaps matches TRBD1 (6 bases). Germline CDR1 is KGHSH and CDR2 is LQKENI. The CDR3 is 13 residues long. V was trimmed by 4 bases and J by 3 bases, leaving 10 bases between them. CDR3 DNA sequence: TGTGCCAGCTCACTTTCACAGGGCTACGAGCAGTACTTC. Amino acids: CASSLSQGYEQYF.

The chain recombines TRBV11-2 with TRBJ2-7, with a possible D match to TRBD1 (5 bases). This CDR3 is built from 15 residues. Per the germline V gene, CDR1 is SGHAT and CDR2 is FQNNGV. Trimming cost V 1 base and J 4 bases, with 14 bases left between them. The CDR3 nucleotides read TGTGCCAGCAGCTTAGCCGGCGGTAAGGGGTACGAGCAGTACTTC. Its translation is CASSLAGGKGYEQYF.

The chain has TRBV4-2 and TRBJ2-7; D is possibly TRBD2 (6 bases). Per the germline V gene, CDR1 is LGHNA and CDR2 is YNFKEQ. The V end lost 5 bases, the J end lost 6 bases, and 14 bases lay between the germline ends. There are 13 residues in the CDR3. CDR3 region: CASSRYLAFEQYF. CDR3 sequence (DNA): TGTGCCAGCAGCAGATATCTAGCGTTCGAGCAGTACTTC.

The chain combines TRBV9 with TRBJ1-3; the D is unclear. This CDR3 has 14 residues. Trimming cost V 7 bases and J 0 bases, with 11 bases left between them. From germline, CDR1 is SGDLS and CDR2 YYNGEE. The CDR3 DNA reads TGTGCCAGCGGGGAAGGGAACTCTGGAAACACCATATATTTT. It yields the protein CASGEGNSGNTIYF.

V is TRBV6-4 and J is TRBJ2-5, with 7 bases fitting TRBD2. V shed 5 bases and J 2 bases; nucleotides not matched to a gene: 8. Germline V lookup: CDR1 MRHNA, CDR2 SNTAGT. This CDR3 has 15 residues. The CDR3 coding sequence is TGTGCCAGCAGTCGGACACCCGGGGGGCAAGAGACCCAGTACTTC. Translated, it gives CASSRTPGGQETQYF.

Turning to this clone: In the same sample, other DNA sequences code for this CDR3. V usage is TRBV20-1 and J usage is TRBJ2-1; no definite D call. This CDR3 is built from 9 residues. Germline lookup yields CDR1 DFQATT and CDR2 SNEGSKA (reference sequence). CDR3 amino acids: CSVPNEQFF. The CDR3 DNA reads as TGCAGCGTCCCCAATGAGCAGTTCTTC.

V is TRBV5-6 and J is TRBJ2-7; weak D call: TRBD1 (5 bases). V was pared by 4 bases and J by 2 bases, with 16 bases between. The germline V gene encodes CDR1 SGHDT and CDR2 YYEEEE. The CDR3 extends over 15 amino acids. The CDR3 DNA reads TGTGCCAGCAGCCCGGAAACACAGGAGCCCTACGAGCAGTACTTC. This translates into CASSPETQEPYEQYF.

The rearrangement joins TRBV4-2 to TRBJ2-1; the match to TRBD1 covers 9 bases. Germline V lookup: CDR1 LGHNA, CDR2 YNFKEQ. The trim removed 4 bases at V and 2 bases at J, leaving 6 bases unmatched. The CDR3 is 16 residues long. The CDR3, as DNA: TGTGCCAGCAGCCGAGACAGGGGGGTAGCCTACAATGAGCAGTTCTTC. Residues: CASSRDRGVAYNEQFF.

The chain carries TRBV7-2 and TRBJ2-1; 7 nucleotides agree with TRBD2. This CDR3 region has 16 residues. V trimming: 0 bases; J trimming: 1 base; junction bases outside the gene matches: 3. From germline, CDR1 is SGHTA and CDR2 FQGNSA. The CDR3 spells CASSLATSVSYNEQFF. Written as DNA, the CDR3 is TGTGCCAGCAGCTTAGCTACTAGCGTGTCCTACAATGAGCAGTTCTTC.

The chain joins TRBV27 to TRBJ2-1; 10 bases fit TRBD2. V shed 3 bases and J 9 bases; nucleotides not matched to a gene: 8. In germline, CDR1 is MNHEY, CDR2 SMNVEV (reference sequence). The CDR3 contains 15 residues. CDR3 coding DNA: TGTGCCAGCAGTTTCGCGGCTAGCGGGAGTGGTGAGCAGTTCTTC. It specifies CASSFAASGSGEQFF.

This clone turned up a few times. Other DNA sequences in the sample encode the same CDR3. This sequence joins TRBV9 and TRBJ1-1, with unresolved D. This CDR3 contains 13 residues. Trimming took off 2 bases at V and 1 base at J, with 6 bases between the two ends. Germline CDR1 SGDLS, CDR2 YYNGEE. Here the CDR3 DNA reads TGTGCCAGCAGCGTGCACCAGAACACTGAAGCTTTCTTT. Amino acids: CASSVHQNTEAFF. Variable domain in full (rest from reference TRBV9 and TRBJ1-1): DSGVTQTPKHLITATGQRVTLRCSPRSGDLSVYWYQQSLDQGLQFLIQYYNGEERAKGNILERFSAQQFPDLHSELNLSSLELGDSALYFCASSVHQNTEAFFGQGTRLTVV.

The V and J genes are TRBV5-1 and TRBJ2-1; no definite D call. The germline V gene has CDR1 SGHRS and CDR2 YFSETQ. Trimming cost V 2 bases and J 8 bases, with 26 bases left between them. CDR3 length: 18 amino acids. The CDR3 protein is CASSFSPLGLSQAHEQFF. The CDR3 DNA sequence: TGCGCCAGCAGCTTTTCCCCGCTCGGATTGTCCCAGGCCCATGAGCAGTTCTTC. The full variable domain, rest sourced from reference TRBV5-1 and TRBJ2-1, is KAGVTQTPRYLIKTRGQQVTLSCSPISGHRSVSWYQQTPGQGLQFLFEYFSETQRNKGNFPGRFSGRQFSNSRSEMNVSTLELGDSALYLCASSFSPLGLSQAHEQFFGPGTRLTVL.

This clone was counted only a few times. The CDR3 DNA is TGTGCCAGCACCAAACCAGGGGGTTCTGAAGCTTTCTTT. The encoded protein is CASTKPGGSEAFF. This chain joins TRBV28 and TRBJ1-1; 7 positions agree with TRBD1. The J segment lost 6 bases and the V segment lost 7 bases, leaving 8 bases of the junction unmatched. The CDR3 length is 13 residues. Germline CDR1 MDHEN, CDR2 SYDVKM.

This chain uses TRBV6-5 with TRBJ2-3, with D unresolved. V lost 2 bases and J lost 2, with 11 bases in between. CDR3 length: 15 residues. Germline V gene sequence: CDR1 MNHEY, CDR2 SVGAGI. The CDR3 DNA reads as TGTGCCAGCAGTTACGCGCCGCTTTACACAGATACGCAGTATTTT. Encoded protein: CASSYAPLYTDTQYF.

The chain joins TRBV28 to TRBJ1-1; TRBD1 matches 9 bases. The CDR3 covers 14 residues. Trimming took 5 bases from V and 10 from J; bases not matched to a gene: 11. In germline, CDR1 is MDHEN, CDR2 SYDVKM. The chain's CDR3 is CASSAAGTGQLAFF. For the CDR3, the DNA is TGTGCCAGCAGTGCCGCCGGGACAGGGCAGCTAGCTTTCTTT.